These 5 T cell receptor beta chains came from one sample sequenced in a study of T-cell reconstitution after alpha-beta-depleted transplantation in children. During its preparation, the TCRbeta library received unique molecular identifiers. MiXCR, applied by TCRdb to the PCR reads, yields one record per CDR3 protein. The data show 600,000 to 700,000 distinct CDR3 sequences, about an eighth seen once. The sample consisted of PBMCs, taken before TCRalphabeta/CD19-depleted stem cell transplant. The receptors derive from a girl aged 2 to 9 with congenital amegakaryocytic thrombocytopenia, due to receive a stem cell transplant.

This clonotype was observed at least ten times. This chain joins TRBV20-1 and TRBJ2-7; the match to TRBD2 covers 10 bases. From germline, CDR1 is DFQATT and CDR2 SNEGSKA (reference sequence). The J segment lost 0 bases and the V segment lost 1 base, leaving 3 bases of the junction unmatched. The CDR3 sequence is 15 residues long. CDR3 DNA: TGCAGTGCTAGAGGCCTAGCGGGGGACTCCTACGAGCAGTACTTC. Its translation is CSARGLAGDSYEQYF.

This chain's CDR3 is CASSGLRWASGRSYNEQFF. Written as DNA, the CDR3 is TGTGCCAGCAGTGGACTCCGATGGGCGAGCGGGAGGAGTTACAATGAGCAGTTCTTC. V gene TRBV12-3 or TRBV12-4 combines with J gene TRBJ2-1; 9 positions match TRBD2. Trimming cost V 5 bases and J 4 bases; bases outside gene matches: 18. This CDR3 contains 19 residues.

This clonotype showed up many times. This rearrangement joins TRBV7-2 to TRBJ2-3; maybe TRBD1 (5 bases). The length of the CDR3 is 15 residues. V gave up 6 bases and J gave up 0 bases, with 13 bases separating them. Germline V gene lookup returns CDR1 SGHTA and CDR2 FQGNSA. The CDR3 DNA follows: TGTGCCAGCAGACAGGTGTTTGGAAGCACAGATACGCAGTATTTT. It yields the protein CASRQVFGSTDTQYF.

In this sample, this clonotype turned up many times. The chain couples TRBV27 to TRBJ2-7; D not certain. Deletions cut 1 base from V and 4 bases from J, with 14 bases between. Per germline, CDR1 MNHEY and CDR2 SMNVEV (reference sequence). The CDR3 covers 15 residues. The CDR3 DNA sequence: TGTGCCAGCAGTTTATTCTCTGCCGCTAAATACGAGCAGTACTTC. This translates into CASSLFSAAKYEQYF.

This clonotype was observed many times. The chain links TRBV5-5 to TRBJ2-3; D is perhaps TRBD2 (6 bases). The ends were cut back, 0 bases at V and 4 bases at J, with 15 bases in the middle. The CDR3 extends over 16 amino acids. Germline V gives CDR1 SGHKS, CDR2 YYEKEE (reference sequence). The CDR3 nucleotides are TGTGCCAGCAGCTTGGTCATATCGGGGGACTCAGATACGCAGTATTTT. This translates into CASSLVISGDSDTQYF.